This T cell receptor beta chain was sequenced for a study of cytomegalovirus exposure and HLA in healthy donors (TCRdb year 2017). At the level of the whole study: An earlier analysis of more than 550 of the donors reported 276 Gb of sequence data and roughly 120 million unique TCR beta sequences obtained from 180 million or so T cells. An early release covering around 630 HLA-typed donors comprised about 300 gigabases of sequencing data and 85 million to 100 million unique TCR sequences. Of the 398 genotyped donors, around 81% fell in the genetic ancestry cluster associated with self-reported Caucasian donors. The study was designed to test whether signatures of past pathogen exposure could be identified by cataloging public T cell receptors. The T cell repertoires of 666 subjects were profiled by immunosequencing and related to cytomegalovirus serostatus. A separate validation cohort of 100 to 150 different subjects was used in addition to the 666-subject first cohort. To predict cytomegalovirus infection status, the study combined high-throughput TCR immunosequencing, statistical association of individual TCRs with disease status, and machine learning. To study patterns of TCR occurrence, a later analysis re-analyzed previously published TCR beta repertoires from around 700 donors and added high-resolution HLA genotyping. Rather than drawing on any new phenotypic data, the later analysis identified candidate immune exposures from TCR beta sequences and the way those sequences occurred across donors. An earlier analysis of 587 of the donors applied high-throughput TCR beta sequencing to assess whether each TCR beta V gene segment acted as functional or pseudogenic. Donor age, sex, ethnicity and CMV serostatus were compiled alongside the repertoire data. A later genetic analysis used genome-wide SNP genotypes for about 65% of the roughly 670 donors, treating that subset as a discovery cohort. All discovery cohort repertoires had been generated on a single sequencing platform. Class I and class II HLA loci were covered by the typing at four-digit resolution. The number of typed donors differed by locus: 629-630 for A, B, C, DRB1 and DQB1; approximately 530 for DQA1; 606 for DPA1; and some 450 for DPB1. A handful of DR-DQ haplotypes were handled as single units for association and clustering because linkage in the cohort was strong. On average, over 200,000 unique TCR beta nucleotide sequences were sequenced per donor among about 400 genotyped donors of the cohort, with roughly 19% of those sequences being non-productive.

In total, roughly 670 healthy bone marrow donors made up the cohort. At the time of sampling, all cohort members were nominally healthy, though unrecorded immune exposures were likely present. The donor tested CMV seronegative, placing the donor among the 350 or so seronegative members of the cohort. Each donor provided a peripheral blood sample, and peripheral blood mononuclear cells were used for TCR beta sequencing. Genomic DNA extraction from the blood cell samples was performed with the Qiagen DNeasy Blood Extraction Kit. Library preparation used the immunoSEQ multiplex PCR assay. The multiplex PCR relied on a mix of 60 forward primers for TCR Vbeta segments and 13 reverse primers for TCR Jbeta segments. The CDR3 region of rearranged TCR beta genes was amplified from genomic DNA with a multiplex PCR assay. Amplified TCR beta libraries were sequenced as 87-base-pair reads on the Illumina HiSeq System. Per the source publication's procedure: A later analysis tallied roughly 80 million unique TCR beta chains across the roughly 610 repertoires, and some 12 million of those chains were shared by two or more donors. Raw reads were error-corrected and collapsed into unique sequences by a nearest-neighbor algorithm in which closely related sequences were merged to remove PCR and sequencing errors. V, D and J gene segments were assigned by aligning CDR3 sequences to IMGT reference sequences. For a sequence to be retained, a match of at least six nucleotides to both a V gene segment and a J gene segment was required. A rearrangement counted as productive if the CDR3 had no stop codons and remained in frame with V and J, and every other rearrangement counted as non-productive. Following IMGT convention, CDR3 was defined as the stretch from the second conserved V-encoded cysteine to the conserved J-encoded phenylalanine. Sequences without an unambiguous match to a single V gene segment were excluded from the earlier analysis of approximately 600 of the donors. In an earlier analysis of a few hundred of the donors, a V segment was called functional when productive rearrangements were above 56.7%, and segregating when the standard deviation between donors exceeded 5%. A statistical classification framework was built for diagnosing cytomegalovirus status from the catalog of TCR beta chain sequences. In a later analysis, TCR nucleotide sequences were compared against IMGT/GENE-DB human TR gene sequences so that V and J genes could be assigned. In a later analysis, CDR3 sequences and most-parsimonious VDJ recombination scenarios were assigned using the TCRdist pipeline. In a later analysis, each TCR beta chain was defined by its CDR3 amino acid sequence together with its V-gene family, and reads lacking a unique V-gene family were excluded. A later analysis removed several hundred highly shared, low-generation-probability nucleotide sequences to deal with suspected cross-contamination and a sequencing artifact. In a later analysis, a clonal expansion index was calculated for each public chain from normalized within-repertoire ranks of inferred template counts. In a later analysis, generation probabilities were computed with a VDJ recombination model fitted to out-of-frame rearrangements, and the resulting probabilities were checked against IGoR. A later analysis scored TCR-TCR, TCR-HLA and TCR-CMV co-occurrence with hypergeometric tests, applying a repertoire-size bias correction to TCR pairs. In a later analysis, false discovery rates were estimated by permuting HLA or CMV assignments 20 times. In a later analysis, co-occurring TCRs were grouped with DBSCAN, and TCRdist sequence similarity was added when clustering was performed within HLA-allele-positive subsets. Repertoires with fewer than 30,000 or more than 120,000 public chains, plus five repertoires with anomalous nucleotide sharing, were excluded from co-occurrence clustering. TCRdb took this table from immuneACCESS and kept in-frame rearrangements with V and J called. Such tables lack part of the clones; where checked against another copy, unresolved V genes explain under half of the gap, and the rest is unexplained. V, J and clone size reflect that table, while D and trimming were determined from the DNA. This sample is represented by approximately 180,000 clones; over 60% of them were singletons. Approximately 1.1% of the sample is in the top ten clones.

The CDR3, from cysteine to phenylalanine, totals 15 residues. The CDR3 DNA has 45 bases and is translated from base 1. Relative to germline, V is 0 bases shorter and J is 4 bases shorter, with 12 bases between their ends. CDR1 and CDR2, looked up from the germline V gene (reference sequence), are SGHAT and FQDESV. Overall study outcomes, separate from this receptor: The study gave a list of around 170 TCR beta chains associated with cytomegalovirus. V-gene and J-gene trimming of TCR beta chains was associated with a missense DCLRE1C variant in a later genetic analysis, and the association was replicated in an independent cohort. According to a later analysis, parvovirus B19, influenza, CMV and Epstein-Barr virus appeared linked to several top co-occurrence clusters. CMV serostatus was the only immune exposure information available for the cohort. The cohort was sequenced for TCR beta chains only, and without alpha or paired-chain data the features that could be detected were limited. In an earlier analysis of fewer than 700 of the donors, most TCR beta V segments appeared in productive rearrangements about 90% or about 30% of the time, broadly matching IMGT annotations. Linkage disequilibrium might explain the correlated functional status among segregating V segments, but an unknown experimental factor could not be excluded. Three of the identified cytomegalovirus-associated TCR beta chains were confirmed in vitro to be specific for cytomegalovirus antigens. Assigning TCR associations to individual alleles was difficult when HLA alleles, especially DR and DQ, strongly co-occurred. The presence/absence analyses assumed that sequencing depth was roughly uniform across donors, and that assumption may not be true. Because counts were too low, around 18 rarely observed V segments, including chromosome 9 orphons, were left out of the earlier analysis of about 620 of the donors. At a false discovery rate of 0.05, a later analysis linked around 17,000 TCR beta sequences to specific HLA alleles. A cluster of highly shared sequence variants was judged likely to be a technical artifact of the sequencing pipeline. According to a later analysis, TCR association rates differed among HLA loci, with DRB1 alleles showing the most associated TCRs and HLA-C alleles showing the fewest. Because the 87-base-pair reads could not distinguish some IMGT-functional V segments, including TRBV6-2 and TRBV6-3, those segments were excluded. Because HLA typing was missing for some donors at each locus, association tests included only the typed subset. In a later genetic analysis, fewer N-insertions in productive TCRs were reported among donors in an Asian-associated ancestry cluster than the roughly 640-donor mean. In a later analysis, most CMV-associated TCR beta chains were found to appear HLA-restricted, with HLA associations seemingly driven largely by CMV exposure. It was suggested by the authors that the approach could potentially be generalized to other disease states and immunological phenotypes. Most TCR sequences were seen in very few donors, while some public TCRs were found in many individuals. A further reported finding was that TCR beta sequences accurately predicted the HLA-A and HLA-B alleles for most subjects in the first cohort. In both the original and validation cohorts, the classifier was reported to diagnose cytomegalovirus status with high specificity and sensitivity. In a later analysis, HLA-associated TCR beta chains were found to be more clonally expanded and to have lower generation probabilities than equally common non-associated chains.

As regards this clone: This receptor's antigen is unknown. No per-base quality is available; no much larger clone lies one base away.

The rearranged segments are TRBV11-1 and TRBJ2-5; TRBD2 could be the D gene, as 6 bases match. The receptor was derived from a woman aged 40 to 49 in good health and CMV-seronegative. The sample was PBMCs. The CDR3 protein: CASSLAGGPPETQYF. The DNA sequence reads TGTGCCAGCAGCTTAGCGGGAGGCCCCCCAGAGACCCAGTACTTC.